The 9 T cell receptor beta chains below all came from one sample that was sequenced in a study of blood T cell repertoires in COVID-19. Clones were read by immunoSEQ multiplex PCR, and TCRdb kept only the in-frame ones, dropping some. Of roughly 500,000 clones in the sample, 85% to 90% were seen once. The sequencing input was PBMCs or T cells enriched from blood (not recorded which). These receptors were collected from a woman aged 35 to 49 who had recovered from COVID-19.

The chain carries TRBV6-2 or TRBV6-3 and TRBJ1-2; D unclear. The CDR3 is 12 residues long. The germline V and J ends were trimmed by 5 bases and 7 bases, with 11 bases remaining between them. Germline V gives CDR1 MNHEY, CDR2 SVGEGT. The CDR3, as DNA: TGTGCCAGCAGTAGGCGGGATCCTGGCTACACCTTC. It yields the protein CASSRRDPGYTF.

V and J are TRBV14 and TRBJ2-7; perhaps TRBD2 as D (6 bases). From germline, CDR1 is SGHDN and CDR2 FVKESK. The CDR3 runs to 13 residues. V was cut by 4 bases and J by 3 bases, with 10 bases left in between. In DNA form, the CDR3 reads TGTGCCAGCAGCCGCCTGCGGGGCTACGAGCAGTACTTC. This encodes CASSRLRGYEQYF.

The J gene is TRBJ1-2, the V gene TRBV27; D possibly corresponds to TRBD1 (6 bases). This CDR3 is 15 amino acids long. Deletions cut 2 bases from V and 6 bases from J, with 16 bases between. In germline, CDR1 is MNHEY, CDR2 SMNVEV (reference sequence). DNA for the CDR3: TGTGCCAGCAGTTTAGAGCGTAACAGGGTCCATGGCTACACCTTC. Translating it yields CASSLERNRVHGYTF.

The chain joins TRBV6-5 to TRBJ1-4, with 10 positions matching TRBD1. Trimming cost V 4 bases and J 15 bases; bases outside gene matches: 5. There are 12 residues in the CDR3. Looked up from germline, CDR1 is MNHEY and CDR2 is SVGAGI. CDR3 nucleotide sequence: TGTGCCAGCAGTTCCCGACAGGGGGCGATGTTTTTT. Amino acid sequence: CASSSRQGAMFF.

This CDR3 is CASSLFQTSTDTQYF. CDR3 sequence (DNA): TGTGCCAGCAGCTTGTTCCAGACTAGCACAGATACGCAGTATTTT. The chain employs TRBV5-6 and TRBJ2-3, with D unresolved. Germline assignment: CDR1 SGHDT and CDR2 YYEEEE. V was cut by 1 base and J by 0 bases, with 9 bases left in between. The CDR3 sequence is 15 residues long.

The genes are TRBV6-2 or TRBV6-3 and TRBJ2-7; D unresolved. The germline CDR1 and CDR2 sequences are MNHEY and SVGEGT. The CDR3 runs 14 residues. V lost 3 bases and J 2 bases, leaving 11 bases between the germline ends. The CDR3 nucleotides read TGTGCCAGCAGTTATTTAAGAGATACCTACGAGCAGTACTTC. Encoded protein: CASSYLRDTYEQYF.

This chain connects TRBV27 to TRBJ2-1, with D possibly being TRBD2 (6 bases). V lost 6 bases, J lost 7 bases, and 13 bases lay in between. The CDR3 has 13 residues. CDR1 is MNHEY, CDR2 SMNVEV, per germline (reference sequence). DNA for the CDR3: TGTGCCAGCAGCCTAGCGTTGTCGAATGAGCAGTTCTTC. Amino acid sequence: CASSLALSNEQFF.

The chain links TRBV5-1 to TRBJ2-5; 8 bases fit TRBD1. Germline V lookup: CDR1 SGHRS, CDR2 YFSETQ. The CDR3 extends over 14 amino acids. The junction had 2 bases not matched to a gene; V was cut back by 2 bases and J by 2 bases. The CDR3 loop is CASSFNRGQETQYF. For the CDR3, the DNA is TGCGCCAGCAGCTTTAACAGGGGGCAAGAGACCCAGTACTTC.

This clone was detected once. The rearrangement joins TRBV10-3 to TRBJ1-5; 8 nucleotides match TRBD1. Germline-derived CDR1 and CDR2 are ENHRY and SYGVKD. V gave up 6 bases and J gave up 2 bases; unmatched junction bases: 12. The CDR3 spans 17 residues. In DNA form, the CDR3 reads TGTGCCATCAGGTCAGACAGGGGAGGTGGTGGCAATCAGCCCCAGCATTTT. Translating gives CAIRSDRGGGGNQPQHF.